The T cell receptor (beta chain) under discussion was sequenced for a study of cytomegalovirus exposure and HLA in healthy donors. The germline V gene has CDR1 SGHDT and CDR2 YYEEEE. The CDR3 has 16 residues. Trimming removed 6 bases at V and 5 bases at J, with 18 bases between. Use of 60 Vbeta and 13 Jbeta primers characterized the PCR. Some clones are missing from TCRdb's copy, which holds only in-frame ones; the method was immunoSEQ multiplex PCR. Of roughly 180,000 clones in the sample, around 80% were seen once. The sequence derives from a female donor in good health and CMV-seronegative. The chain carries TRBV5-6 and TRBJ1-6; TRBD1 is a possible D gene (6 bases). The sample comprised PBMCs. The CDR3 reads CASKTGGRNNNSPLHF. CDR3 sequence (DNA): TGTGCCAGCAAAACGGGGGGCCGAAACAATAATTCACCCCTCCACTTT.